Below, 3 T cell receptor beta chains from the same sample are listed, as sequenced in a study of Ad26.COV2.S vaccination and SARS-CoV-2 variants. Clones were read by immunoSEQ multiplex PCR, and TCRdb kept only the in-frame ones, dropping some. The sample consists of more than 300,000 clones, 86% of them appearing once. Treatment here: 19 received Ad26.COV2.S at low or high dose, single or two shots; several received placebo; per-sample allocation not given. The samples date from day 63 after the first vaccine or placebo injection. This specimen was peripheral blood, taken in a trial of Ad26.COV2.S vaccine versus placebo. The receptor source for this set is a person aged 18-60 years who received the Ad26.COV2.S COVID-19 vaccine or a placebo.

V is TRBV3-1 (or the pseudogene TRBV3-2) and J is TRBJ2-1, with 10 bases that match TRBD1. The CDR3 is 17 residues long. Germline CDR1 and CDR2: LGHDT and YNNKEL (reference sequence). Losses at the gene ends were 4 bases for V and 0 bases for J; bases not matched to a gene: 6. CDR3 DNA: TGTGCCAGCAGCCCACGGGACAGGGGATCCTCCTACAATGAGCAGTTCTTC. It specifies CASSPRDRGSSYNEQFF.

The CDR3 coding sequence is TGCGCCAGCAGCCAAGATTACAAGGTGCCCAGAGTTCAGTACTTC. The encoded protein is CASSQDYKVPRVQYF. The chain uses TRBV4-3 and TRBJ2-7; no clear D. This CDR3 region has 15 residues. The V end was cut by 0 bases, the J end by 10 bases, with 19 bases between. Germline V CDR1 and CDR2: LGHNA, YSLEER.

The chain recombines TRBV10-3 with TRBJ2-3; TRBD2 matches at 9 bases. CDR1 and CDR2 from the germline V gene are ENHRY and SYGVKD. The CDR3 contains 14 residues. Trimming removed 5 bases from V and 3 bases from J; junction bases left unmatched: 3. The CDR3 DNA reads TGTGCCATCAGTATAAGCGGGAGGACAGATACGCAGTATTTT. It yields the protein CAISISGRTDTQYF.